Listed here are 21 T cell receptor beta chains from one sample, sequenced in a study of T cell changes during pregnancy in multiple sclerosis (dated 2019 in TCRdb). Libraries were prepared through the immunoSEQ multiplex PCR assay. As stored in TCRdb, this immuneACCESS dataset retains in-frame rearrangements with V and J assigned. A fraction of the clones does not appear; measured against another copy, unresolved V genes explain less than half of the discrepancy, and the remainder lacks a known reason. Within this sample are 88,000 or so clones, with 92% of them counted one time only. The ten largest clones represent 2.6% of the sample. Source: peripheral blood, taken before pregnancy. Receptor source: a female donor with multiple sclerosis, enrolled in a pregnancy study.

The CDR3 region is CASSPLRGSGTEAFF. CDR3 in DNA: TGTGCCAGCAGTCCCCTGAGGGGGTCGGGCACTGAAGCTTTCTTT. J is TRBJ1-1 and V is TRBV28; TRBD1 is a possible D gene (6 bases). Germline V gene lookup returns CDR1 MDHEN and CDR2 SYDVKM. V was cut by 5 bases and J by 4 bases, with 17 bases left in between. The CDR3 spans 15 residues. Based on the CDR3 plus reference TRBV28 and TRBJ1-1, the full variable domain is DVKVTQSSRYLVKRTGEKVFLECVQDMDHENMFWYRQDPGLGLRLIYFSYDVKMKEKGDIPEGYSVSREKKERFSLILESASTNQTSMYLCASSPLRGSGTEAFFGQGTRLTVV.

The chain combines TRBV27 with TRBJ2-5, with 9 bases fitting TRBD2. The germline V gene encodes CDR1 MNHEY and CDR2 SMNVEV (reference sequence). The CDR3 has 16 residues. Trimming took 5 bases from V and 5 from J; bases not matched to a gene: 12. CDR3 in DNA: TGTGCCAGCAGTCCCCTACTAGCGGGCCTTTGGGAGACCCAGTACTTC. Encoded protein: CASSPLLAGLWETQYF.

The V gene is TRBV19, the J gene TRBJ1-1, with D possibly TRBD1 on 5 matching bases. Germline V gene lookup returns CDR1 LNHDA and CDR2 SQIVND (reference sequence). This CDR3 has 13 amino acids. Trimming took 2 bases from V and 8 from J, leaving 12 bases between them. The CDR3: CASSIFGGTEAFF. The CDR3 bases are TGTGCCAGTAGTATATTCGGGGGGACCGAAGCTTTCTTT.

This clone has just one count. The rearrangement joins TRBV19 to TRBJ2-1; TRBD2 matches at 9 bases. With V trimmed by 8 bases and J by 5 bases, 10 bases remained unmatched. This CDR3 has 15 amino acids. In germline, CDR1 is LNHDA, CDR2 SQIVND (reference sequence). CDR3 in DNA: TGTGCCAGTCAAACTGTAGCGGGAGCCAACAATGAGCAGTTCTTC. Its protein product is CASQTVAGANNEQFF.

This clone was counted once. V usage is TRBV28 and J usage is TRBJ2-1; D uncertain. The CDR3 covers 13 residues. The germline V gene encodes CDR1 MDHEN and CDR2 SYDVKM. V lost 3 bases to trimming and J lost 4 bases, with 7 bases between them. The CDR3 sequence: CASSFSEYNEQFF. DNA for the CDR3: TGTGCCAGCAGTTTTTCCGAGTACAATGAGCAGTTCTTC.

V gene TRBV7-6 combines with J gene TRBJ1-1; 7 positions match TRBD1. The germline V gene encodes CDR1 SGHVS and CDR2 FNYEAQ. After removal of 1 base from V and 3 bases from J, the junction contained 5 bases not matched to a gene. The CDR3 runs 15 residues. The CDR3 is CASSLVGDSYTEAFF. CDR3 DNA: TGTGCCAGCAGCTTAGTGGGGGACAGTTACACTGAAGCTTTCTTT.

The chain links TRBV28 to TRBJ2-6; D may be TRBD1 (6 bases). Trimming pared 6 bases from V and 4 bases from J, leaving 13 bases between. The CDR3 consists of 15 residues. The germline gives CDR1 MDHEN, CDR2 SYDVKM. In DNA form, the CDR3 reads TGTGCCAGCAGAATACAGGGCCTCGGGGCCAACGTCCTGACTTTC. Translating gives CASRIQGLGANVLTF.

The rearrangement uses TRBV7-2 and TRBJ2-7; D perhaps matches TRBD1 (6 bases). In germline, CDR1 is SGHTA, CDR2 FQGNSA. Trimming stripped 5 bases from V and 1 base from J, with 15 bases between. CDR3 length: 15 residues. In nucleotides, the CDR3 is TGTGCCAGCAGCCCCCAGGGGACGGCTTCCTACGAGCAGTACTTC. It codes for CASSPQGTASYEQYF. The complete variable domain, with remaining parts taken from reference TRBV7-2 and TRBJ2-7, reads GAGVSQSPSNKVTEKGKDVELRCDPISGHTALYWYRQSLGQGLEFLIYFQGNSAPDKSGLPSDRFSAERTGGSVSTLTIQRTQQEDSAVYLCASSPQGTASYEQYFGPGTRLTVT.

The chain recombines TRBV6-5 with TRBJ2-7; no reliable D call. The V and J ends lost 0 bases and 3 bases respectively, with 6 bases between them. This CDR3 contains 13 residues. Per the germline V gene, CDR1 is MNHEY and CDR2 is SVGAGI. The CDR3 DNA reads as TGTGCCAGCAGTTACTCTCCTAACTACGAGCAGTACTTC. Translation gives CASSYSPNYEQYF.

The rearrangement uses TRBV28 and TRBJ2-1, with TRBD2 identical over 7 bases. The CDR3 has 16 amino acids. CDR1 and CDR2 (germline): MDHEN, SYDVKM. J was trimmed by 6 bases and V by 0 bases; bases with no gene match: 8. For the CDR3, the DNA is TGTGCCAGCAGTTTATGGCGCGGGAGCCCTCCCAATGAGCAGTTCTTC. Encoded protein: CASSLWRGSPPNEQFF. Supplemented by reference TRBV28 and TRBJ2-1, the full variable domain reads DVKVTQSSRYLVKRTGEKVFLECVQDMDHENMFWYRQDPGLGLRLIYFSYDVKMKEKGDIPEGYSVSREKKERFSLILESASTNQTSMYLCASSLWRGSPPNEQFFGPGTRLTVL.

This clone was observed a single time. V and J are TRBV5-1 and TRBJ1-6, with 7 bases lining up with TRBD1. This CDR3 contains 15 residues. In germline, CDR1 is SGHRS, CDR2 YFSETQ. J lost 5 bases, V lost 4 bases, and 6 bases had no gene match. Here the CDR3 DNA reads TGCGCCAGCAGCAGGGACAGTCTTCATAATTCACCCCTCCACTTT. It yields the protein CASSRDSLHNSPLHF.

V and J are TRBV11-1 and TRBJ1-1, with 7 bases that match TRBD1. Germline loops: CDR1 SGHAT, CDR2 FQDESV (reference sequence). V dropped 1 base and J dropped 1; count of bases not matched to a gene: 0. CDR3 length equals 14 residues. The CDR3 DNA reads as TGTGCCAGCAGCTTAGGGACAGGGAACACTGAAGCTTTCTTT. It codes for CASSLGTGNTEAFF.

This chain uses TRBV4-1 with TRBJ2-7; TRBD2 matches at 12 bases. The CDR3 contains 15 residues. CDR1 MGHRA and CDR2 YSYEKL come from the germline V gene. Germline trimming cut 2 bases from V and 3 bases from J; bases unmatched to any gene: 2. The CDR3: CASSQLAGGGYEQYF. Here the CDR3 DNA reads TGCGCCAGCAGCCAACTAGCGGGGGGGGGCTACGAGCAGTACTTC.

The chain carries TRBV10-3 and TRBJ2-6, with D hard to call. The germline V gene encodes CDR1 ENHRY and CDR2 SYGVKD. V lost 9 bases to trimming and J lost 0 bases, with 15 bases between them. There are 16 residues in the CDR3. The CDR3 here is CAIPRSPTSGANVLTF. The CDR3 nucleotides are TGTGCCATTCCGAGGAGTCCAACCTCTGGGGCCAACGTCCTGACTTTC.

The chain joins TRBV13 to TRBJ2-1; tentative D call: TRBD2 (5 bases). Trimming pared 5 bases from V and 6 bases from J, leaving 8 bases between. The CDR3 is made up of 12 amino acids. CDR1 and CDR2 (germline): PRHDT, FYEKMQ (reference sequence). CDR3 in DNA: TGTGCCAGCAGCCGCACTAGCAATGAGCAGTTCTTC. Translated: CASSRTSNEQFF.

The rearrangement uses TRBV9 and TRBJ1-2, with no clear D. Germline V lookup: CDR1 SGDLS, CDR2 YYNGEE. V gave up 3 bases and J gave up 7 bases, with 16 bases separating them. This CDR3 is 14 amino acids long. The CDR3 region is CASSASPREGGYTF. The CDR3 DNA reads TGTGCCAGCAGCGCCTCTCCTCGGGAGGGTGGCTACACCTTC.

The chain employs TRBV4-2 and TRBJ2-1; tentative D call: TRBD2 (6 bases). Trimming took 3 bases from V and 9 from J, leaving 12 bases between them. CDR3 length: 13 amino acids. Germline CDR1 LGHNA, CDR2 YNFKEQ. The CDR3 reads CASSQGGDGEQFF. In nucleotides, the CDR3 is TGTGCCAGCAGCCAGGGGGGAGACGGTGAGCAGTTCTTC.

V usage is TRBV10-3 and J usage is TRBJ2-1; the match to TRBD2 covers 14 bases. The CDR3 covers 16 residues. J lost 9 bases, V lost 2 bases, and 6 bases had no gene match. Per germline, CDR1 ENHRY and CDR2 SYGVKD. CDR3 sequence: CAISETGTSGSREQFF. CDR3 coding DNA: TGTGCCATCAGTGAGACCGGGACTAGCGGGAGCCGTGAGCAGTTCTTC.

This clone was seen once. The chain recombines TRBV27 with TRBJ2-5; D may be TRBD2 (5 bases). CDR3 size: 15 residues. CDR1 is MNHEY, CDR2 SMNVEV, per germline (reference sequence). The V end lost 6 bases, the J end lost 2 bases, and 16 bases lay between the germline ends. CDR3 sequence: CASRSRTSLQETQYF. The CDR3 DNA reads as TGTGCCAGCAGATCGAGGACTTCGTTACAAGAGACCCAGTACTTC.

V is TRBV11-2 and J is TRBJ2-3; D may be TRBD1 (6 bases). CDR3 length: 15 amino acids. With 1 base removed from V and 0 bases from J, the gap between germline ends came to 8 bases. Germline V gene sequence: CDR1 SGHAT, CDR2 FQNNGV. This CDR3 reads CASSLGGPSTDTQYF. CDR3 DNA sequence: TGTGCCAGCAGCTTAGGGGGGCCTAGCACAGATACGCAGTATTTT.

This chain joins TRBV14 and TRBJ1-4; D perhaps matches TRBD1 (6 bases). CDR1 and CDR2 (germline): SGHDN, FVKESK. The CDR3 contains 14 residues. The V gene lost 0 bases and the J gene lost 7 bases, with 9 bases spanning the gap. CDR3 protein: CASSQDAGVEKLFF. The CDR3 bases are TGTGCCAGCAGCCAAGACGCAGGGGTTGAAAAACTGTTTTTT. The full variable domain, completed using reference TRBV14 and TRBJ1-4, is EAGVTQFPSHSVIEKGQTVTLRCDPISGHDNLYWYRRVMGKEIKFLLHFVKESKQDESGMPNNRFLAERTGGTYSTLKVQPAELEDSGVYFCASSQDAGVEKLFFGSGTQLSVL.